The T cell receptor (beta chain) under discussion was sequenced for a study of blood T cell repertoires in COVID-19. Across the whole study: The study drew acute and convalescent COVID-19 samples from the United States, Italy and Spain. T cells, B-cell-depleted T cells, or PBMCs supplied cDNA or gDNA.

The ends lost 6 bases at V and 4 bases at J; junction bases unmatched: 7. CDR3 length: 15 amino acids. CDR1 and CDR2 (germline): MNHEY, SMNVEV (reference sequence). Source study methods: Amplification with reference gene primers provided the estimates of nucleated cell counts. Generated by immunoSEQ multiplex PCR, the TCRdb table keeps only in-frame clones and is missing some. That table supplies the V and J calls and clone size; D and trimming were determined from the DNA. The sample holds 110,000 or so clones, around 85% seen once. The V call is TRBV27, the J call TRBJ2-5; 11 positions match TRBD1. Sequences were obtained from peripheral blood. The source is a human donor in a cohort sampled during active COVID-19. CDR3: CASRLDRGRSETQYF. CDR3 nucleotides: TGTGCCAGCAGGTTGGACAGGGGGCGATCAGAGACCCAGTACTTC.